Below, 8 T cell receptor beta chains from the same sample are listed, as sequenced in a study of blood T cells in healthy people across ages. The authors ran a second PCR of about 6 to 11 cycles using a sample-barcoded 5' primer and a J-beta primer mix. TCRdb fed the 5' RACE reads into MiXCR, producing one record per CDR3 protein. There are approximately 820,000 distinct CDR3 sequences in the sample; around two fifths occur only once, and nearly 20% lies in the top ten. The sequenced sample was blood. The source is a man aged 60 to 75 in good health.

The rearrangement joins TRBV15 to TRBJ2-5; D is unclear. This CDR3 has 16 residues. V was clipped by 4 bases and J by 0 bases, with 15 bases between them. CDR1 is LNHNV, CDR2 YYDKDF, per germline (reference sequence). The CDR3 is CATSTGRNQYQETQYF. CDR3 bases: TGTGCCACCAGCACCGGACGGAACCAGTACCAAGAGACCCAGTACTTC.

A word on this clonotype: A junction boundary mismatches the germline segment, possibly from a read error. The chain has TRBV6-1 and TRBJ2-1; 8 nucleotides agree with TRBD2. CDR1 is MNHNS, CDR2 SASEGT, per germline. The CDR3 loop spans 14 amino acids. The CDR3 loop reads CASSDSGEYNELFF. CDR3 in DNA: TGTGCCAGCAGCGATAGCGGGGAGTACAATGAGCTGTTCTTC.

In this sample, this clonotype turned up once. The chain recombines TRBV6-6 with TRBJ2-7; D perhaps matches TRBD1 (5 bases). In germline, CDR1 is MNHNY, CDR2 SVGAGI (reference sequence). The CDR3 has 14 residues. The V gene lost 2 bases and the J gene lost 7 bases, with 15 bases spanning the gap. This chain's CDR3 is CASSYDRARLEQYF. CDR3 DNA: TGTGCCAGCAGTTACGACAGAGCCCGTTTGGAGCAGTACTTC.

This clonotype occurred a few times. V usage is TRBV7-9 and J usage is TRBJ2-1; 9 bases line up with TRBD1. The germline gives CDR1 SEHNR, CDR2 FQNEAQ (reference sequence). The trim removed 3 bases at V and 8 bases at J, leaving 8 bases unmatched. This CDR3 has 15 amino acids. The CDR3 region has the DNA TGTGCCAGCAGCTTCCCGGGACAGGGCGCCTATGAGCAGTTCTTC. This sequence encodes CASSFPGQGAYEQFF. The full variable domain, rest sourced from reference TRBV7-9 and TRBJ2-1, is DTGVSQNPRHKITKRGQNVTFRCDPISEHNRLYWYRQTLGQGPEFLTYFQNEAQLEKSRLLSDRFSAERPKGSFSTLEIQRTEQGDSAMYLCASSFPGQGAYEQFFGPGTRLTVL.

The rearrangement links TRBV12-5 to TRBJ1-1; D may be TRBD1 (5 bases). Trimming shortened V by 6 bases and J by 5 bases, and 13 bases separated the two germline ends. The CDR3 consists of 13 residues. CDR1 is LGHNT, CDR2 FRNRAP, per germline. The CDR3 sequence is CASGLLGVTEAFF. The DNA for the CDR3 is TGTGCTAGTGGCCTCTTAGGGGTTACTGAAGCTTTCTTT. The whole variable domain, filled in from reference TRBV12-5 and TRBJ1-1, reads DARVTQTPRHKVTEMGQEVTMRCQPILGHNTVFWYRQTMMQGLELLAYFRNRAPLDDSGMPKDRFSAEMPDATLATLKIQPSEPRDSAVYFCASGLLGVTEAFFGQGTRLTVV.

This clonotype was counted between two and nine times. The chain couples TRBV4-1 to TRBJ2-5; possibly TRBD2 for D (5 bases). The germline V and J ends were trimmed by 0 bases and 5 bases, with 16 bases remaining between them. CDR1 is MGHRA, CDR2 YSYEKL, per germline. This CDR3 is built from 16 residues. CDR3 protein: CASSQDDLAGAETQYF. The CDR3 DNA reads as TGCGCCAGCAGCCAAGATGACCTAGCTGGCGCGGAGACCCAGTACTTC.

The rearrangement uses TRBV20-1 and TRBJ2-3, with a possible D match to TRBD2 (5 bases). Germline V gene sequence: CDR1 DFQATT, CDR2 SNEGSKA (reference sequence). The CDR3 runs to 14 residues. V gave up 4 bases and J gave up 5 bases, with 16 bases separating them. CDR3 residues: CSATRAPLGDTQYF. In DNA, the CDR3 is TGCAGTGCTACGCGGGCGCCTTTAGGAGATACGCAGTATTTT.

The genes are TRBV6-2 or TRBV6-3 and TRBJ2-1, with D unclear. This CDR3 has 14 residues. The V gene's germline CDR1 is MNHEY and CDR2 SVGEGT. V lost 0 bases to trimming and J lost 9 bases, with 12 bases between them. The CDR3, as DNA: TGTGCCAGCAGTTACTCCGAGGACCGTTCTGAGCAGTTCTTC. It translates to CASSYSEDRSEQFF.